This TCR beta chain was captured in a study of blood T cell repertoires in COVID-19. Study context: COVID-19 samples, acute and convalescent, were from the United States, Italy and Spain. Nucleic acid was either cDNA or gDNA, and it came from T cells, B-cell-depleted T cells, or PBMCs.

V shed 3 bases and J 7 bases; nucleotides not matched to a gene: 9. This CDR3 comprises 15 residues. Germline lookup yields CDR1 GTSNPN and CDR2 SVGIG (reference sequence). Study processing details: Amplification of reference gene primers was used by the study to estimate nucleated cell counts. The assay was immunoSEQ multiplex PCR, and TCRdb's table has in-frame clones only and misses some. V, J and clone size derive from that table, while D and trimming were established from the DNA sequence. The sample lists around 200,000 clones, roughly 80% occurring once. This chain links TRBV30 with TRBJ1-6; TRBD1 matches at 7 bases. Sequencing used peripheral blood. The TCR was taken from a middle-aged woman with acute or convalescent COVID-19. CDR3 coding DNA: TGTGCCTGGAGCGTGGCAGGGGGAGCAAATTCACCCCTCCACTTT. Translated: CAWSVAGGANSPLHF.